This entry features one T cell receptor (beta chain) sequence. Its antigen is as yet unknown. V was pared by 5 bases and J by 8 bases, with 9 bases of the junction left unmatched. In germline, CDR1 is LNHDA, CDR2 SQIVND (reference sequence). CDR3 length equals 15 residues. The entry originates in a study of beta chain features in type 1 diabetes. Study observations and caveats: HLA effects on TCRB rearrangement stayed unresolved here. Equally in patients and controls, shorter templates might have been favored by PCR. In all four CD4+ subsets, TCRB CDR3 length was significantly, moderately reduced in type 1 diabetes.

Expressed TCRB transcripts were sequenced after all isolated RNA was converted to cDNA. TCRdb's copy holds only in-frame clones and misses some; the assay was immunoSEQ multiplex PCR. The table shows 640,000 or so clones, with over 10% occurring only once. Each donor gave one heparinised blood draw averaging about 116 mL. Via CD45RO/CCR7/CD25/CD127/CD95/CD27, cells of the CD4+ naive, central memory, regulatory and stem cell-like memory subsets were sorted. This TCR derives from a man aged 18 to 30 with type 1 diabetes. Sample: naive CD4+ T cells from blood. The rearrangement joins TRBV19 to TRBJ2-1, with 10 bases lining up with TRBD2. The CDR3 DNA sequence: TGTGCCAGTAGTGACACCGGGACTAGCGTCGATGAGCAGTTCTTC. Its translation is CASSDTGTSVDEQFF.